The 5 T cell receptor beta chains presented below share a single source sample, sequenced in a study of OX40 agonist ivuxolimab in advanced cancers. Only in-frame clones appear in the TCRdb table, and some are missing; sequencing was by immunoSEQ multiplex PCR. The profile covers about 63,000 clones, with 89% appearing a single time and approximately 12% taken by the ten largest. The input for sequencing was CD4+ or CD8+ T cells sorted from blood, taken in a trial of the OX40 agonist ivuxolimab. These receptors originate from an adult with an advanced solid tumor such as melanoma, head and neck, liver or kidney cancer.

The chain recombines TRBV2 with TRBJ1-6; D gene ambiguous. The CDR3 totals 14 residues. CDR1 SNHLY and CDR2 FYNNEI come from the germline V gene. Trimming left V 3 bases short and J 7 bases short, with 10 bases between. CDR3 region: CASSESVGNSPLHF. DNA for the CDR3: TGTGCCAGCAGTGAGTCAGTAGGCAATTCACCCCTCCACTTT.

The gene calls are TRBV6-1 and TRBJ2-7; D call uncertain. This CDR3 is built from 12 residues. Per germline, CDR1 MNHNS and CDR2 SASEGT. Between the trimmed V and J ends, which lost 3 bases and 5 bases, there was a span of 8 bases. CDR3 sequence: CASSDLGNEQYF. In DNA form, the CDR3 reads TGTGCCAGCAGTGATTTGGGGAACGAGCAGTACTTC.

The chain has TRBV2 and TRBJ1-1; D is undetermined. The CDR3 spans 12 residues. Trimming cost V 10 bases and J 7 bases, with 16 bases left between them. Per the germline V gene, CDR1 is SNHLY and CDR2 is FYNNEI. This chain's CDR3 is CATFAEELEAFF. In nucleotides, the CDR3 is TGTGCCACCTTCGCCGAGGAACTTGAAGCTTTCTTT.

CDR3: CASSLWTSGLYNEQFF. The DNA for the CDR3 is TGTGCCAGCAGTCTCTGGACTAGCGGACTATACAATGAGCAGTTCTTC. V usage is TRBV28 and J usage is TRBJ2-1; 10 bases are a match to TRBD2. From germline, CDR1 is MDHEN and CDR2 SYDVKM. The CDR3 contains 16 residues. V shed 5 bases and J 4 bases; nucleotides not matched to a gene: 8.

The chain recombines TRBV29-1 with TRBJ2-7; the D gene is possibly TRBD1 (6 bases). CDR1 and CDR2 (germline): SQVTM, ANQGSEA. The CDR3 runs to 12 residues. The V gene lost 7 bases and the J gene lost 3 bases, with 13 bases spanning the gap. CDR3 protein: CSGGPGDYEQYF. CDR3 nucleotide sequence: TGCAGCGGAGGACCAGGGGACTACGAGCAGTACTTC.